A single sample gave rise to the 16 T cell receptor beta chains below, sequenced in a study of T cells after yellow fever vaccination. TCRdb ran MiXCR on the 5' RACE reads and lists one entry per CDR3 protein. Here the sample spans 300,000 to 450,000 distinct CDR3 sequences, approximately 5.7% being singletons. The sequences come from PBMCs, collected 5 days after the yellow fever booster vaccination. These receptors all come from a man under 40 who received the YFV17D yellow fever vaccine.

This rearrangement joins TRBV20-1 to TRBJ1-5, with 7 bases matching TRBD1. Germline loops: CDR1 DFQATT, CDR2 SNEGSKA (reference sequence). V lost 1 base, J lost 5 bases, and 8 bases stayed unmatched. The CDR3 length is 15 residues. The CDR3 DNA is TGCAGTGCTAGAGGGGACAGACCGGCTGATCAGCCCCAGCATTTT. Translating it yields CSARGDRPADQPQHF.

This clonotype was counted a few times. CDR3 sequence (DNA): TGTGCCAGCCGAGACCTGACAGGGGGGTTAGATTCACCCCTCCACTTT. Protein sequence: CASRDLTGGLDSPLHF. The chain recombines TRBV5-4 with TRBJ1-6, with TRBD1 matching 9 bases. Germline assignment: CDR1 SGHNT and CDR2 YYREEE (reference sequence). V shed 7 bases and J 8 bases; nucleotides not matched to a gene: 13. CDR3 length: 16 residues.

This clonotype was seen only a few times. The V gene is TRBV7-2, the J gene TRBJ2-7, with 8 nucleotides matching TRBD2. The CDR3 runs 17 residues. Germline V lookup: CDR1 SGHTA, CDR2 FQGNSA. Trimming cost V 0 bases and J 5 bases; bases outside gene matches: 12. CDR3 nucleotide sequence: TGTGCCAGCAGCTTAGCGATTACCAGCGGGAGAAAGAACGAGCAGTACTTC. Translation: CASSLAITSGRKNEQYF.

This clonotype appeared a few times. The rearrangement uses TRBV7-2 and TRBJ2-7; TRBD2 agrees at 7 bases. V lost 7 bases and J lost 3; bases outside the gene matches: 15. In germline, CDR1 is SGHTA, CDR2 FQGNSA. The CDR3 runs 16 residues. This CDR3 is CASTQGRSGTLYEQYF. CDR3 nucleotide sequence: TGTGCCAGCACCCAAGGGAGGAGCGGGACCCTCTACGAGCAGTACTTC.

Ten or more counts support this clonotype. The chain recombines TRBV11-2 with TRBJ2-3; 9 bases fit TRBD2. CDR1 is SGHAT, CDR2 FQNNGV, per germline. This CDR3 region has 20 residues. The V gene end was trimmed by 5 bases and the J gene end by 6 bases; junction bases not matched to a gene: 24. The CDR3, as DNA: TGTGCCAGCAGCCCTCAACCGCCGGGACTAGCAGGGAGCTTGGGCGATACGCAGTATTTT. This codes for CASSPQPPGLAGSLGDTQYF.

This clonotype was seen many times. The chain uses TRBV7-8 and TRBJ2-1; 11 bases line up with TRBD2. CDR3 length equals 13 residues. Germline V lookup: CDR1 SGHVS, CDR2 FQNEAQ. J was trimmed by 6 bases and V by 10 bases; bases with no gene match: 5. The CDR3 nucleotides are TGTGCCATACTAGCGGGGGAGGTCAATGAGCAGTTCTTC. Encoded protein: CAILAGEVNEQFF.

The chain combines TRBV7-6 with TRBJ2-7; 9 nucleotides line up with TRBD2. Trimming cost V 2 bases and J 3 bases; bases outside gene matches: 5. The CDR3 runs to 15 residues. Germline V lookup: CDR1 SGHVS, CDR2 FNYEAQ. Written as DNA, the CDR3 is TGTGCCAGCAGCTTACTAGTAGCGGGAGACTACGAGCAGTACTTC. Translating it yields CASSLLVAGDYEQYF.

This clonotype has a count of ten or more. This rearrangement joins TRBV28 to TRBJ2-7, with TRBD1 as a possible D gene (6 bases). Looked up from germline, CDR1 is MDHEN and CDR2 is SYDVKM. CDR3 length equals 15 residues. The ends were cut back, 6 bases at V and 4 bases at J, with 19 bases in the middle. CDR3: CASRLGAGTPYEQYF. The CDR3 region has the DNA TGTGCCAGCAGGCTGGGGGCAGGGACCCCATACGAGCAGTACTTC.

This clonotype has ten or more counts. The chain has TRBV7-2 and TRBJ2-1, with D unresolved. Trimming left V 6 bases short and J 9 bases short, with 12 bases between. The CDR3 sequence is 12 residues long. Germline CDR1 SGHTA, CDR2 FQGNSA. The chain's CDR3 is CASRPMMLEQFF. The CDR3 coding sequence is TGTGCCAGCAGACCTATGATGCTTGAGCAGTTCTTC.

The gene calls are TRBV20-1 and TRBJ2-4; D is undetermined. Trimming stripped 7 bases from V and 5 bases from J, with 9 bases between. CDR1 and CDR2 (germline): DFQATT, SNEGSKA (reference sequence). The CDR3 runs to 11 residues. The CDR3: CSVKAQNIQYF. DNA for the CDR3: TGCAGTGTTAAGGCCCAAAACATTCAGTACTTC.

This clonotype was counted many times. V usage is TRBV7-2 and J usage is TRBJ2-2; D not certain. V lost 5 bases to trimming and J lost 7 bases, with 23 bases between them. Germline V gene lookup returns CDR1 SGHTA and CDR2 FQGNSA. The CDR3 extends over 17 amino acids. The CDR3 loop is CASSRTLALSDGGELFF. In DNA, the CDR3 is TGTGCCAGCAGCCGAACCTTGGCCTTATCGGATGGCGGGGAGCTGTTTTTT.

This clonotype was detected many times. The CDR3 DNA follows: TGCAGCGCCCCCGGGACAGATTACAATGAGCAGTTCTTC. Amino acids: CSAPGTDYNEQFF. This chain connects TRBV29-1 to TRBJ2-1; the match to TRBD1 covers 7 bases. The CDR3 has 13 residues. Trimming removed 7 bases from V and 4 bases from J; junction bases left unmatched: 7. CDR1 and CDR2 (germline): SQVTM, ANQGSEA.

The chain is built from TRBV7-2 and TRBJ2-5; 7 nucleotides agree with TRBD2. The CDR3 has 16 residues. CDR1 is SGHTA and CDR2 is FQGNSA in the germline V gene. V shed 3 bases and J 5 bases; nucleotides not matched to a gene: 12. CDR3 sequence: CASSLAGAGTLETQYF. As DNA, the CDR3 is TGTGCCAGCAGCTTGGCGGGAGCGGGGACCCTGGAGACCCAGTACTTC.

This chain uses TRBV9 with TRBJ2-5; perhaps TRBD2 as D (6 bases). CDR1 and CDR2 from the germline V gene are SGDLS and YYNGEE. The CDR3 has 17 amino acids. Trimming removed 3 bases from V and 4 bases from J, with 22 bases in between. The CDR3 nucleotides are TGTGCCAGCAGCGGACGCATGGGCGGGACCGGCGGAGAGACCCAGTACTTC. This codes for CASSGRMGGTGGETQYF.

This clonotype showed up many times. J is TRBJ2-7 and V is TRBV7-9; D is undetermined. Germline V gene lookup returns CDR1 SEHNR and CDR2 FQNEAQ (reference sequence). Between the trimmed V and J ends, which lost 2 bases and 0 bases, there was a span of 14 bases. The CDR3 is 16 residues long. CDR3 nucleotide sequence: TGTGCCAGCAGCTTACCTTTTGCGGATTTCTCCTACGAGCAGTACTTC. Translation gives CASSLPFADFSYEQYF. The whole variable domain, filled in from reference TRBV7-9 and TRBJ2-7, reads DTGVSQNPRHKITKRGQNVTFRCDPISEHNRLYWYRQTLGQGPEFLTYFQNEAQLEKSRLLSDRFSAERPKGSFSTLEIQRTEQGDSAMYLCASSLPFADFSYEQYFGPGTRLTVT.

This clonotype was counted between two and nine times. The chain is built from TRBV11-2 and TRBJ2-2; TRBD2 matches at 11 bases. Germline V gene sequence: CDR1 SGHAT, CDR2 FQNNGV. The J segment lost 1 base and the V segment lost 2 bases, leaving 6 bases of the junction unmatched. The CDR3 has 18 amino acids. CDR3 amino acids: CASSLYASGRMNTGELFF. The CDR3 nucleotides are TGTGCCAGCAGCTTATATGCTAGCGGGAGGATGAACACCGGGGAGCTGTTTTTT.